These T cell receptor beta chains were read from a single sample in a study of identical twins. A single record per CDR3 protein comes from TCRdb applying MiXCR to the 5' RACE reads. The sample includes roughly 700,000 distinct CDR3 sequences, about 9.4% of them seen just once. The sample also formed part of further work on yellow fever vaccine responses in identical twins.

Sequencing used PBMCs. These receptors were taken from a woman aged 18-30 years in good health. CDR3s leave out the opening cysteine and the closing phenylalanine or tryptophan. A D gene is named only where the DNA matches it firmly. A clone size is listed for some rows: how often the clone was seen (once, few, many), or a class if it is expanded.

j_gene | v_gene | d_gene | abundance | CDR3aa
TRBJ2-7 | TRBV6-2/TRBV6-3 | . | . | ASSPQSSSYEQY
TRBJ1-2 | TRBV7-2 | . | . | ASSYSGAGTSYGYT
TRBJ2-3 | TRBV6-5 | TRBD2 | few | ASSYGGLAGAGDTQY
TRBJ2-7 | TRBV10-1 | . | . | ASSDGSISYEQY
TRBJ2-7 | TRBV2 | TRBD1 | . | ASRERQGGTYEQY
TRBJ2-2 | TRBV5-1 | . | . | ASSLLWENTGELF
TRBJ2-3 | TRBV4-2 | . | few | ASSQALATSTDTQY
TRBJ2-3 | TRBV7-2 | TRBD2 | many | ASSLLAGDADTQY
TRBJ2-7 | TRBV7-2 | TRBD2 | . | ASSPIAGPYEQY
TRBJ2-1 | TRBV5-6 | TRBD2 | many | ASSLGGRVSSYNEQF
TRBJ2-3 | TRBV30 | . | few | AWDPTGDTQY
TRBJ1-1 | TRBV7-2 | . | few | ASSRRVDTEAF
TRBJ2-1 | TRBV20-1 | TRBD2 | . | SATVREGYNEQF
TRBJ2-3 | TRBV14 | . | . | ASSHQNIRPNAAY
TRBJ1-1 | TRBV6-2/TRBV6-3 | . | many | ASSYAGTEAF
TRBJ2-1 | TRBV5-1 | . | . | ASSLYPWTNEQF
TRBJ1-2 | TRBV5-1 | . | many | ASSLNTRSYYGYT
TRBJ2-3 | TRBV5-1 | . | many | ASSPDRTDTQY
TRBJ2-1 | TRBV12-3/TRBV12-4 | . | few | ASAERVGGEQF
TRBJ2-3 | TRBV24-1 | . | . | ATSERDVSSTDTQY
TRBJ2-5 | TRBV20-1 | . | . | SALKGWRERETQY
TRBJ2-7 | TRBV10-3 | . | . | AITLPRDPYEQY
TRBJ2-3 | TRBV7-2 | . | few | ASSQRPSTDTQY
TRBJ2-1 | TRBV4-3 | . | . | ASSQIGSHSSYNEQF
TRBJ2-7 | TRBV4-2 | TRBD2 | . | ASSQSAGLAGLYEQY
TRBJ1-1 | TRBV12-3/TRBV12-4 | . | . | ASSFPQGGPTEAF
TRBJ2-7 | TRBV11-2 | . | many | ASSFGQGNYEQY
TRBJ2-5 | TRBV10-3 | TRBD1 | many | AISDGTGTETQY
TRBJ1-3 | TRBV7-9 | . | . | ASSGQGKVGNTIY
TRBJ2-7 | TRBV3-1 | TRBD2 | many | ASSVGRIPYEQY
TRBJ2-7 | TRBV20-1 | TRBD1 | few | SAKVGQGVYEQY